The T cell receptor (beta chain) described here comes from a study of regulatory T cells in long-lasting Graves disease. Study background: Antithyroid drugs had been taken under 3 months by newly diagnosed Graves' patients.

Construction of TCR beta libraries relied on iRepertoire HTBI primers and on Arm-PCR targeting CDR3 regions. TCRdb called the multiplex PCR reads again in MiXCR, with one record for every CDR3 protein. The profile covers hundreds of thousands of distinct CDR3 sequences, with about 16% appearing a single time and approximately 18% taken by the ten largest. Germline assignment: CDR1 KGHDR and CDR2 SFDVKD. This CDR3 comprises 18 residues. Trimming at V came to 4 bases and at J to 1 base, leaving 7 bases not matched to a gene. Stated time point: newly diagnosed GD, antithyroid drugs for less than 3 months. Isolated PBMC RNA provided the starting material for the TCR library. These sequences were also reported in another study, on T cells in Graves' hyperthyroidism and ophthalmopathy.

The chain carries TRBV24-1 and TRBJ2-2; 11 nucleotides line up with TRBD2. Here the sequenced sample was peripheral blood mononuclear cells (PBMCs), taken at new diagnosis, from a patient treated with antithyroid drugs. The sequence was collected from a woman aged 25 to 39 with Graves disease. The CDR3 region is CATSEFSGLAGNTGELFF. The DNA for the CDR3 is TGTGCCACCAGTGAGTTTAGTGGACTAGCGGGGAACACCGGGGAGCTGTTTTTT.